The next 26 T cell receptor beta chains were all read from a single sample in a study of T cell repertoires in cytomegalovirus infection (dated by TCRdb to about 2019). Sequencing used an Illumina HiSeq 1500. In-frame beta chains were kept once TCRdb had trimmed the public reads at Q25 with fastp and called clones with MiXCR. Each entry merges the rows of one CDR3 protein and shows their most common DNA and genes. The sample table records hundreds of thousands of distinct CDR3 sequences; roughly 20% of these occur just once. The top ten clones comprise around 10% of the sample. The sequenced material came from PBMCs. All receptors come from a human donor in good health (CMV status not recorded). Some clones in this sample may be carry-over from other donors' samples.

This chain uses TRBV2 with TRBJ1-5; D is ambiguous. From germline, CDR1 is SNHLY and CDR2 FYNNEI. The CDR3 has 14 amino acids. V was clipped by 3 bases and J by 1 base, with 7 bases between them. The CDR3 loop reads CASSDLDSNQPQHF. The CDR3 nucleotides are TGTGCCAGCAGTGACTTGGACAGCAATCAGCCCCAGCATTTT.

This clonotype turned up a few times. The V and J genes are TRBV15 and TRBJ1-5; D not certain. The V end lost 2 bases, the J end lost 2 bases, and 4 bases lay between the germline ends. Germline CDR1 LNHNV, CDR2 YYDKDF (reference sequence). The CDR3 is 13 amino acids. CDR3 bases: TGTGCCACCAGCAGACCCGGCAATCAGCCCCAGCATTTT. This gives the protein CATSRPGNQPQHF.

This clonotype has more than one count but fewer than ten. The rearrangement joins TRBV7-2 to TRBJ1-6, with no clear D. Germline V gives CDR1 SGHTA, CDR2 FQGNSA. The CDR3 loop spans 15 amino acids. Trimming removed 5 bases at V and 10 bases at J, with 18 bases between. As DNA, the CDR3 is TGTGCCAGCAGCCCTGTAGTAGGCCGTGGGTCACCCCTCCACTTT. Translated, it gives CASSPVVGRGSPLHF.

This chain links TRBV5-5 with TRBJ1-2; a weak D match, TRBD1 (5 bases). The CDR3 is 15 residues long. Germline loops: CDR1 SGHKS, CDR2 YYEKEE (reference sequence). Trimming cost V 2 bases and J 8 bases, with 19 bases left between them. CDR3 DNA: TGTGCCAGCAGCTTCATCGGGACCCCGGGAGGGGGCTACACCTTC. This encodes CASSFIGTPGGGYTF.

In this sample, this clonotype turned up many times. J is TRBJ1-2 and V is TRBV7-2; 9 positions agree with TRBD1. This CDR3 is built from 14 residues. V dropped 4 bases and J dropped 3; count of bases not matched to a gene: 3. CDR1 and CDR2 from the germline V gene are SGHTA and FQGNSA. The CDR3 DNA reads TGTGCCAGCAGCTCGGACAGGGGAGACTATGGCTACACCTTC. Translation: CASSSDRGDYGYTF.

This clonotype was seen repeatedly, ten times or more. The rearrangement uses TRBV10-3 and TRBJ2-7, with D tentatively TRBD1 (5 bases). V lost 2 bases and J 3 bases, leaving 11 bases between the germline ends. This CDR3 is built from 14 residues. Looked up from germline, CDR1 is ENHRY and CDR2 is SYGVKD. CDR3 coding DNA: TGTGCCATCAGTGAGCGAGGCAGGGACTACGAGCAGTACTTC. This gives the protein CAISERGRDYEQYF.

The rearrangement links TRBV19 to TRBJ2-1; D is uncertain. The CDR3 contains 15 residues. V gave up 3 bases and J gave up 2 bases, with 11 bases separating them. CDR1 and CDR2 from the germline V gene are LNHDA and SQIVND (reference sequence). The CDR3 DNA reads as TGTGCCAGTAGTATTTCCCTTCCCCCCTACAATGAGCAGTTCTTC. Protein sequence: CASSISLPPYNEQFF.

A few counts support this clonotype. The V gene is TRBV9, the J gene TRBJ1-2; 7 bases map to TRBD1. The CDR3 is 16 amino acids. CDR1 SGDLS and CDR2 YYNGEE come from the germline V gene. After removal of 3 bases from V and 4 bases from J, the junction contained 12 bases not matched to a gene. CDR3 sequence: CASSAMIDRDPYGYTF. The DNA of the CDR3 is TGTGCCAGCAGCGCAATGATCGACAGGGATCCCTATGGCTACACCTTC.

This clonotype was detected only a few times. This chain joins TRBV20-1 and TRBJ2-5; 7 bases line up with TRBD2. The length of the CDR3 is 13 residues. The ends lost 6 bases at V and 4 bases at J; junction bases unmatched: 8. The V gene's germline CDR1 is DFQATT and CDR2 SNEGSKA (reference sequence). CDR3 DNA: TGCAGTGCCCTAGTGGCTAGCGGAGAGACCCAGTACTTC. Encoded protein: CSALVASGETQYF.

This clonotype has ten or more counts. V gene TRBV7-8 combines with J gene TRBJ2-5; TRBD1 aligns across 8 bases. Trimming at V came to 6 bases and at J to 5 bases, leaving 11 bases not matched to a gene. Per germline, CDR1 SGHVS and CDR2 FQNEAQ. The CDR3 is 15 amino acids. This CDR3 reads CASSPDRVNYETQYF. The DNA of the CDR3 is TGTGCCAGCAGTCCGGACAGGGTCAATTACGAGACCCAGTACTTC.

The rearrangement links TRBV5-1 to TRBJ2-7, with D unresolved. Trimming removed 4 bases at V and 7 bases at J, with 18 bases between. The CDR3 consists of 14 residues. Germline-derived CDR1 and CDR2 are SGHRS and YFSETQ. CDR3 sequence reads: CASSPAGPAYEQYF. CDR3 sequence (DNA): TGCGCCAGCAGCCCCGCCGGGCCAGCGTATGAGCAGTACTTC.

This clonotype was picked up a small number of times. The chain joins TRBV10-3 to TRBJ1-3; D is uncertain. The CDR3 runs to 11 residues. The V gene lost 10 bases and the J gene lost 3 bases, with 7 bases spanning the gap. CDR1 is ENHRY, CDR2 SYGVKD, per germline. Here the CDR3 DNA reads TGTGCCACCGGAGTTGGAAACACCATATATTTT. Its protein is CATGVGNTIYF.

This clonotype was recorded many times. The chain is built from TRBV7-9 and TRBJ1-2, with D possibly matching TRBD1 (5 bases). The germline CDR1 and CDR2 sequences are SEHNR and FQNEAQ (reference sequence). This CDR3 spans 13 amino acids. Trimming took off 4 bases at V and 8 bases at J, with 14 bases between the two ends. CDR3 residues: CASSSQGMEGYTF. The CDR3 nucleotides read TGTGCCAGCAGCTCCCAGGGAATGGAAGGCTACACCTTC.

The chain is built from TRBV5-4 and TRBJ2-3, with 10 nucleotides matching TRBD2. This CDR3 has 16 residues. CDR1 is SGHNT, CDR2 YYREEE, per germline (reference sequence). Germline trimming cut 5 bases from V and 2 bases from J; bases unmatched to any gene: 8. For the CDR3, the DNA is TGTGCCAGCAGTCCCAATAGCGGGAGGCCCACAGATACGCAGTATTTT. This codes for CASSPNSGRPTDTQYF.

V is TRBV4-3 and J is TRBJ2-3; D tentatively fits TRBD1 or TRBD2 (5 bases each). The germline V gene has CDR1 LGHNA and CDR2 YSLEER. Trimming took off 4 bases at V and 4 bases at J, with 12 bases between the two ends. This CDR3 is built from 14 residues. The CDR3 loop reads CASSLEGRADTQYF. In DNA, the CDR3 is TGCGCCAGCAGCCTCGAGGGGCGGGCAGATACGCAGTATTTT.

A few counts support this clonotype. The chain links TRBV11-2 to TRBJ1-6; D ambiguous. V was cut by 0 bases and J by 3 bases, with 3 bases left in between. Germline V lookup: CDR1 SGHAT, CDR2 FQNNGV. There are 14 residues in the CDR3. For the CDR3, the DNA is TGTGCCAGCAGCTTAGATTTCTATAATTCACCCCTCCACTTT. Encoded protein: CASSLDFYNSPLHF. Combining the CDR3 with reference TRBV11-2 and TRBJ1-6 gives the whole variable domain EAGVAQSPRYKIIEKRQSVAFWCNPISGHATLYWYQQILGQGPKLLIQFQNNGVVDDSQLPKDRFSAERLKGVDSTLKIQPAKLEDSAVYLCASSLDFYNSPLHFGNGTRLTVT.

The chain uses TRBV2 and TRBJ2-1, with D perhaps given as TRBD1 or TRBD2 (6 bases each). The germline CDR1 and CDR2 sequences are SNHLY and FYNNEI. Trimming left V 0 bases short and J 4 bases short, with 16 bases between. There are 17 residues in the CDR3. The CDR3 here is CASSEALLGGLYNEQFF. The CDR3 coding sequence is TGTGCCAGCAGTGAAGCGCTTCTAGGGGGACTTTACAATGAGCAGTTCTTC.

The chain is built from TRBV4-1 and TRBJ1-2, with D possibly matching TRBD1 (5 bases). This CDR3 contains 13 residues. V lost 0 bases and J lost 8, with 10 bases in between. Germline CDR1 reads MGHRA; CDR2 reads YSYEKL. DNA of the CDR3: TGCGCCAGCAGCCAAGATCTGAACAGGGGCTACACCTTC. Its translation is CASSQDLNRGYTF.

This clonotype showed up just a few times. The chain carries TRBV9 and TRBJ2-1; 11 positions agree with TRBD1. Germline V gene lookup returns CDR1 SGDLS and CDR2 YYNGEE. After removal of 4 bases from V and 7 bases from J, the junction contained 10 bases not matched to a gene. The CDR3 length is 16 residues. In DNA, the CDR3 is TGTGCCAGCAGCACCGAGGGGGACAGGGGGGGGAATGAGCAGTTCTTC. It translates to CASSTEGDRGGNEQFF.

This clonotype was seen more than once but under ten times. The V and J genes are TRBV11-2 and TRBJ2-3, with D possibly matching TRBD1 (6 bases). The germline V gene encodes CDR1 SGHAT and CDR2 FQNNGV. V dropped 5 bases and J dropped 1 base, with 13 bases sitting between them. There are 15 residues in the CDR3. The CDR3: CASSHPTGRTDTQYF. For the CDR3, the DNA is TGTGCCAGCAGCCACCCGACAGGCCGCACAGATACGCAGTATTTT.

The rearrangement joins TRBV12-3 or TRBV12-4 to TRBJ2-1; TRBD2 matches 7 bases. This CDR3 has 15 amino acids. V shed 5 bases and J 1 base; nucleotides not matched to a gene: 5. Here the CDR3 reads CASSTRLASYNEQFF. The CDR3 coding sequence is TGTGCCAGCAGTACCCGACTAGCTTCCTACAATGAGCAGTTCTTC.

This clonotype was picked up a small number of times. V is TRBV6-6 and J is TRBJ1-6; D remains unclear. Looked up from germline, CDR1 is MNHNY and CDR2 is SVGAGI (reference sequence). The CDR3 totals 16 residues. Trimming stripped 2 bases from V and 8 bases from J, with 16 bases between. CDR3 sequence reads: CASSYTDPTTYSPLHF. CDR3 DNA sequence: TGTGCCAGCAGTTACACCGACCCAACCACCTATTCACCCCTCCACTTT.

This clonotype was counted only a few times. V is TRBV12-3 or TRBV12-4 and J is TRBJ2-5, with D tentatively TRBD2 (5 bases). Deletions cut 6 bases from V and 4 bases from J, with 21 bases between. CDR3 length: 16 amino acids. The CDR3 spells CASSMGITRRSETQYF. The CDR3 nucleotides read TGTGCCAGCAGCATGGGGATTACTAGACGATCAGAGACCCAGTACTTC.

This chain uses TRBV28 with TRBJ2-7; TRBD1 matches at 7 bases. There are 14 residues in the CDR3. With 1 base clipped from V and 3 bases from J, the junction kept 3 bases outside the gene matches. Germline lookup yields CDR1 MDHEN and CDR2 SYDVKM. CDR3 nucleotide sequence: TGTGCCAGCAGTTTATTACAGGGGAACTACGAGCAGTACTTC. This translates into CASSLLQGNYEQYF.

At least ten counts were recorded for this clonotype. The rearrangement joins TRBV7-8 to TRBJ2-7, with D possibly TRBD2 on 5 matching bases. V lost 5 bases to trimming and J lost 6 bases, with 14 bases between them. Per the germline V gene, CDR1 is SGHVS and CDR2 is FQNEAQ. The CDR3 is made up of 13 amino acids. The CDR3 reads CASSLRPAGEQYF. CDR3 nucleotide sequence: TGTGCCAGCAGCCTCCGGCCGGCGGGCGAGCAGTACTTC.

The chain carries TRBV20-1 and TRBJ1-2; no reliable D call. The germline gives CDR1 DFQATT, CDR2 SNEGSKA (reference sequence). The length of the CDR3 is 13 residues. CDR3 amino acids: CSAIRVGDHGYTF. In DNA, the CDR3 is TGCAGCGCAATAAGGGTTGGAGACCATGGCTACACCTTC.